The 26 T cell receptor beta chains given below trace back to one sample, sequenced in a study of T cells in Graves' hyperthyroidism and ophthalmopathy. RNA transcripts yielded amplified TCR beta CDR3 regions. The TCR CDR3 was amplified in a first-round RT-PCR using the HTBI primer set. TCRdb independently ran MiXCR on the multiplex PCR reads; one entry per CDR3 protein. The repertoire holds hundreds of thousands of distinct CDR3 sequences, just under 45% seen once, with about 7% in the top ten. The specimen sequenced was peripheral blood or thyroid tissue (not recorded which). The receptors originated from an adult man with Graves' disease, either hyperthyroidism or ophthalmopathy (not recorded which).

This clonotype was seen a handful of times. CDR3 DNA: TGTGCCAGCAGTTTACAGGAGGTGAACACTGAAGCTTTCTTT. Protein: CASSLQEVNTEAFF. This chain uses TRBV12-3 or TRBV12-4 with TRBJ1-1; the D is unclear. The CDR3 is 14 residues long. Trimming took 2 bases from V and 0 from J, leaving 7 bases between them.

A note on this clonotype: A much larger clonotype is one base distant, so this may be a read error. V usage is TRBV19 and J usage is TRBJ1-5, with TRBD1 as a possible D gene (5 bases). In germline, CDR1 is LNHDA, CDR2 SQIVND (reference sequence). There are 15 residues in the CDR3. The CDR3 reads CASSIGAGAYQSQHF. DNA for the CDR3: TGTGCCAGTAGTATCGGGGCAGGTGCTTATCAGTCCCAGCATTTT.

A single count supports this clonotype. The CDR3 sequence is CASSLVGTISGANVLTF. CDR3 coding DNA: TGTGCCAGCAGCTTAGTCGGCACGATCTCTGGGGCCAACGTCCTGACTTTC. V gene TRBV11-2 combines with J gene TRBJ2-6; D not resolved. This CDR3 is 17 amino acids long. Between the trimmed V and J ends, which lost 1 base and 0 bases, there was a span of 10 bases. Per germline, CDR1 SGHAT and CDR2 FQNNGV. Filled out from reference TRBV11-2 and TRBJ2-6, the complete variable domain reads EAGVAQSPRYKIIEKRQSVAFWCNPISGHATLYWYQQILGQGPKLLIQFQNNGVVDDSQLPKDRFSAERLKGVDSTLKIQPAKLEDSAVYLCASSLVGTISGANVLTFGAGSRLTVL.

The chain couples TRBV20-1 to TRBJ2-7; 12 bases align to TRBD2. The CDR3 totals 16 residues. Trimming cost V 3 bases and J 4 bases; bases outside gene matches: 10. Germline V gives CDR1 DFQATT, CDR2 SNEGSKA (reference sequence). The CDR3 loop is CSARASGRADQYEQYF. Written as DNA, the CDR3 is TGCAGTGCTAGGGCTAGCGGGAGGGCCGATCAGTACGAGCAGTACTTC.

This sequence joins TRBV25-1 and TRBJ2-3, with 14 bases aligning to TRBD2. The CDR3 length is 16 residues. Germline V CDR1 and CDR2: MGHDK, SYGVNS. V lost 7 bases and J lost 3; bases outside the gene matches: 6. The CDR3 DNA reads as TGTGCCAGCAAGGCCCGGACTAGCGGGAGGACAGATACGCAGTATTTT. Translating gives CASKARTSGRTDTQYF.

This clonotype was seen many times. This chain uses TRBV5-1 with TRBJ2-7; unclear D gene. The germline gives CDR1 SGHRS, CDR2 YFSETQ. The CDR3 totals 14 residues. Trimming removed 4 bases from V and 2 bases from J, with 13 bases in between. The DNA for the CDR3 is TGCGCCAGCAGCGGCCCCCCGCCTCCCTACGAGCAGTACTTC. This sequence encodes CASSGPPPPYEQYF.

This clonotype occurred many times. The rearrangement links TRBV24-1 to TRBJ2-7; the D is unclear. V was trimmed by 0 bases and J by 5 bases, leaving 4 bases between them. Germline values: CDR1 KGHDR, CDR2 SFDVKD. This CDR3 contains 12 residues. The CDR3 here is CATSDLGDEQYF. In DNA form, the CDR3 reads TGTGCCACCAGTGATTTGGGGGACGAGCAGTACTTC.

The rearrangement joins TRBV11-1 to TRBJ1-5; D unresolved. The ends were cut back, 8 bases at V and 1 base at J, with 15 bases in the middle. Germline V gene data show CDR1 as SGHAT and CDR2 as FQDESV (reference sequence). The CDR3 has 15 residues. CDR3 in amino acids: CASHLWTGSNQPQHF. CDR3 bases: TGTGCCAGCCACCTATGGACGGGGAGCAATCAGCCCCAGCATTTT.

This clonotype appeared a few times. The genes are TRBV24-1 and TRBJ1-5; D is uncertain. CDR1 is KGHDR, CDR2 SFDVKD, per germline. The CDR3 spans 20 residues. V was clipped by 5 bases and J by 0 bases, with 25 bases between them. CDR3 loop: CATSAPQTGILPISNQPQHF. The CDR3 DNA sequence: TGTGCCACCAGTGCCCCCCAAACCGGGATACTACCGATTAGCAATCAGCCCCAGCATTTT.

A remark on this clonotype: A far larger clone differs by one base, so this is likely a read error. This chain uses TRBV7-9 with TRBJ1-6; 8 nucleotides match TRBD1. Per germline, CDR1 SEHNR and CDR2 FQNEAQ (reference sequence). This CDR3 is 15 amino acids long. The CDR3 protein is CAGSAGQGGNSPLHF. Here the CDR3 DNA reads TGTGCCGGCAGTGCCGGACAGGGTGGAAATTCACCCCTCCACTTT.

The chain carries TRBV20-1 and TRBJ2-7; maybe TRBD1 (8 bases). CDR1 is DFQATT and CDR2 is SNEGSKA in the germline V gene (reference sequence). Trimming stripped 6 bases from V and 2 bases from J, with 17 bases between. The CDR3 is made up of 14 amino acids. CDR3 amino acids: CSADGQGGTYEQYF. The DNA for the CDR3 is TGCAGTGCGGATGGACAGGGAGGGACCTACGAGCAGTACTTC.

This clonotype was picked up many times. This rearrangement joins TRBV12-3 or TRBV12-4 to TRBJ1-2, with a possible D match to TRBD1 (6 bases). Deletions cut 0 bases from V and 5 bases from J, with 13 bases between. The CDR3 runs 15 residues. Here the CDR3 DNA reads TGTGCCAGCAGTTTAGCGGGGGGCGGAAGATATGGCTACACCTTC. Translated, it gives CASSLAGGGRYGYTF.

For this clonotype: This may be a read error, as it is one base from a much larger clone. This rearrangement joins TRBV7-9 to TRBJ1-2; D may be TRBD1 (5 bases). Trimming left V 0 bases short and J 3 bases short, with 11 bases between. CDR3 length: 15 residues. The germline gives CDR1 SEHNR, CDR2 FQNEAQ (reference sequence). The CDR3 loop is CASSLAERGHYGYTF. The CDR3 region has the DNA TGTGCCAGCAGCTTAGCGGAGAGGGGCCACTATGGCTACACCTTC.

In regard to this clonotype: A much larger clone differs by one base, so this may be a read error. V gene TRBV19 combines with J gene TRBJ1-5; D is possibly TRBD1 (6 bases). The V and J ends lost 6 bases and 9 bases respectively, with 24 bases between them. This CDR3 region has 16 residues. Germline lookup yields CDR1 LNHDA and CDR2 SQIVND (reference sequence). CDR3 DNA sequence: TGTGCCAGTAGCACACCCACAGGGAAAGTGGATCGGCCCCAGCATTTT. This gives the protein CASSTPTGKVDRPQHF.

The chain is built from TRBV6-5 and TRBJ1-1; D call uncertain. Deletions cut 7 bases from V and 2 bases from J, with 14 bases between. Germline lookup yields CDR1 MNHEY and CDR2 SVGAGI. This CDR3 spans 14 amino acids. In nucleotides, the CDR3 is TGTGCCAGCACATCGTGGCGGAGAAACACTGAAGCTTTCTTT. It specifies CASTSWRRNTEAFF.

This clonotype was seen a few times. The V and J genes are TRBV11-2 and TRBJ2-5; D remains unclear. Germline CDR1 reads SGHAT; CDR2 reads FQNNGV. The CDR3 is made up of 15 amino acids. Deletions cut 5 bases from V and 2 bases from J, with 15 bases between. For the CDR3, the DNA is TGTGCCAGCAGCCAAGATACCACACCTCAAGAGACCCAGTACTTC. It translates to CASSQDTTPQETQYF.

The V and J genes are TRBV29-1 and TRBJ2-6; D call uncertain. The CDR3 contains 9 residues. V was trimmed by 4 bases and J by 17 bases, leaving 9 bases between them. Germline V gives CDR1 SQVTM, CDR2 ANQGSEA. The CDR3 loop is CSVVRTMTF. CDR3 sequence (DNA): TGCAGCGTTGTTCGTACAATGACTTTC.

This clonotype showed up many times. This chain joins TRBV15 and TRBJ1-4; D unclear. Germline values: CDR1 LNHNV, CDR2 YYDKDF (reference sequence). V lost 3 bases and J lost 8, with 10 bases in between. This CDR3 region has 13 residues. The CDR3 sequence is CATSSGLGEKLFF. DNA of the CDR3: TGTGCCACCAGCAGTGGGCTCGGGGAAAAACTGTTTTTT.

This clonotype was seen a few times. This sequence joins TRBV7-9 and TRBJ1-4, with 10 bases identical to TRBD1. Germline V CDR1 and CDR2: SEHNR, FQNEAQ (reference sequence). The length of the CDR3 is 16 residues. The V gene end was trimmed by 5 bases and the J gene end by 8 bases; junction bases not matched to a gene: 11. CDR3 nucleotides: TGTGCCAGCAGCCCAATACAGACAGGGGGCTTCGAAAAACTGTTTTTT. Translation gives CASSPIQTGGFEKLFF.

The rearrangement links TRBV7-3 to TRBJ2-7; D may be TRBD1 or TRBD2 (6 bases each). With 0 bases removed from V and 6 bases from J, the gap between germline ends came to 15 bases. Germline V lookup: CDR1 SGHTA, CDR2 FQGTGA. There are 15 residues in the CDR3. The CDR3 bases are TGTGCCAGCAGCTTAACGGGGGGCAGGGCGCCCGAGCAGTACTTC. It codes for CASSLTGGRAPEQYF. Full variable domain (outside the CDR3, taken from reference TRBV7-3 and TRBJ2-7): GAGVSQTPSNKVTEKGKYVELRCDPISGHTALYWYRQSLGQGPEFLIYFQGTGAADDSGLPNDRFFAVRPEGSVSTLKIQRTERGDSAVYLCASSLTGGRAPEQYFGPGTRLTVT.

J is TRBJ2-7 and V is TRBV15; unclear D gene. Deletions cut 4 bases from V and 5 bases from J, with 12 bases between. Germline V lookup: CDR1 LNHNV, CDR2 YYDKDF (reference sequence). CDR3 size: 13 residues. CDR3 residues: CATSTGTRDEQYF. In DNA, the CDR3 is TGTGCCACCAGCACCGGTACAAGGGACGAGCAGTACTTC.

The chain carries TRBV9 and TRBJ2-3, with 12 bases aligning to TRBD2. CDR3 length equals 15 residues. V gave up 3 bases and J gave up 1 base; unmatched junction bases: 0. The germline CDR1 and CDR2 sequences are SGDLS and YYNGEE. Written as DNA, the CDR3 is TGTGCCAGCAGCGCTAGCGGGAGGGGCACAGATACGCAGTATTTT. Residues: CASSASGRGTDTQYF.

This clonotype showed up many times. V gene TRBV29-1 combines with J gene TRBJ1-2; D remains ambiguous. Germline values: CDR1 SQVTM, CDR2 ANQGSEA. V was clipped by 0 bases and J by 6 bases, with 8 bases between them. The CDR3 has 12 residues. As DNA, the CDR3 is TGCAGCGTTGAAGATCAGCCGCATGGCTACACCTTC. It encodes CSVEDQPHGYTF.

With regard to this clonotype: One base away lies a much larger clone, so this may be a sequencing read error. CDR3: CSVAGGNGYTF. CDR3 nucleotide sequence: TGCAGCGTTGCAGGGGGGAATGGCTACACCTTC. This rearrangement joins TRBV29-1 to TRBJ1-2; 7 positions agree with TRBD1. Trimming at V came to 4 bases and at J to 6 bases, leaving 2 bases not matched to a gene. CDR3 length: 11 amino acids. Germline V lookup: CDR1 SQVTM, CDR2 ANQGSEA. Full variable domain (rest looked up from reference TRBV29-1 and TRBJ1-2): SAVISQKPSRDICQRGTSLTIQCQVDSQVTMMFWYRQQPGQSLTLIATANQGSEATYESGFVIDKFPISRPNLTFSTLTVSNMSPEDSSIYLCSVAGGNGYTFGSGTRLTVV.

This clonotype has a handful of counts. The V call is TRBV7-2, the J call TRBJ2-5; D may correspond to TRBD1 or TRBD2 (5 bases each). V was trimmed by 1 base and J by 2 bases, leaving 17 bases between them. The CDR3 is 17 residues long. Germline CDR1 reads SGHTA; CDR2 reads FQGNSA. The CDR3: CASSLGSGALRQETQYF. CDR3 bases: TGTGCCAGCAGCTTAGGTTCCGGGGCTTTGAGACAAGAGACCCAGTACTTC.

This clonotype has a handful of counts. This chain joins TRBV4-2 and TRBJ2-5, with D maybe TRBD2 (5 bases). The germline CDR1 and CDR2 sequences are LGHNA and YNFKEQ. The CDR3 length is 15 residues. V lost 5 bases, J lost 0 bases, and 13 bases lay in between. DNA for the CDR3: TGTGCCAGCAGCTCCGAAACCGGGAACCAAGAGACCCAGTACTTC. Translated: CASSSETGNQETQYF.